This T cell receptor beta chain is from a study of blood T cell repertoires in COVID-19. Looked up from germline, CDR1 is KGHSH and CDR2 is LQKENI. V was trimmed by 5 bases and J by 0 bases, leaving 17 bases between them. The CDR3 consists of 17 residues. Assay: immunoSEQ multiplex PCR; the TCRdb copy retains only in-frame clones and omits some. The sample lists fewer than 45,000 clones, almost 85% occurring once. The rearrangement links TRBV18 to TRBJ1-3, with D maybe TRBD1 (6 bases). This TCR was sampled from a human donor in a cohort sampled during active COVID-19. The sequencing sample was made of peripheral blood. The CDR3 DNA sequence: TGTGCCAGCTCAGCGAACAGGGATCCCTACTCTGGAAACACCATATATTTT. Protein: CASSANRDPYSGNTIYF.